The source of this T cell receptor beta chain is a study of shared clonotypes between healthy human individuals. Across the study: Plates per donor: three CD4 naive, three CD4 memory, two CD8 naive, one CD8 memory.

V was trimmed by 5 bases and J by 3 bases, leaving 12 bases between them. The germline CDR1 and CDR2 sequences are SGHAT and FQNNGV. The CDR3 extends over 14 amino acids. This clone showed up many times. Its antigen is unknown. Using immunoSEQ multiplex PCR, the repertoire was profiled, and TCRdb retains in-frame clones only, with some absent. The table has some 900,000 clones, approximately 80% seen once; the top ten hold approximately 1.5%. Study-level points and caveats: The generation probabilities recorded for non-shared clonotypes fell below those of clonotypes shared by all four donors. Around 5.4% of naive CD4 clonotypes were common to a few donors.

The TCR was taken from a man younger than 35 in good health. This chain links TRBV11-2 with TRBJ2-3; TRBD2 is a possible D gene (6 bases). What was sequenced was memory CD4+ T cells sorted from blood. Subset indicated: CD45RA-negative fraction. The CDR3 nucleotides are TGTGCCAGCAGCACAGAGGGACTGACAGATACGCAGTATTTT. The encoded protein is CASSTEGLTDTQYF.